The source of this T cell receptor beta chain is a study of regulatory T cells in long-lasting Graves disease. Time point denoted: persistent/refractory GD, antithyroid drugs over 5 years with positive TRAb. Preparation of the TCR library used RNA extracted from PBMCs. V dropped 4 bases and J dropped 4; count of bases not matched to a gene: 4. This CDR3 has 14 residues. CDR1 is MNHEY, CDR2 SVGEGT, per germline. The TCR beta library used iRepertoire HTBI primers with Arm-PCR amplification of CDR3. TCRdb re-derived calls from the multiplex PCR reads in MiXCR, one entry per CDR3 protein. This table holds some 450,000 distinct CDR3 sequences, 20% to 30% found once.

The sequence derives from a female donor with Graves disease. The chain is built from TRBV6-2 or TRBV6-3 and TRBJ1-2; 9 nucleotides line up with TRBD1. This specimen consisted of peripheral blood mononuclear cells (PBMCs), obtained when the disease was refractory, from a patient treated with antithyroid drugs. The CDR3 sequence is CASSSTGGPYGYTF. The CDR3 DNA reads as TGTGCCAGCAGTTCGACAGGGGGTCCCTATGGCTACACCTTC.